A single sample is the source of the 14 T cell receptor beta chains below, sequenced in a study of PD-1 blockade in classical Hodgkin lymphoma. Every one of the patients relapsed after autologous stem cell transplantation (brentuximab vedotin exposure was variable). Profiling relied on immunoSEQ multiplex PCR, and the TCRdb table lists in-frame clones only, not all of them. This table holds 30,000 to 35,000 clones, roughly four fifths found once. The material was peripheral blood mononuclear cells (PBMCs), obtained at baseline. The receptor set was obtained from a human donor with classical Hodgkin lymphoma.

This clone was observed once. The V call is TRBV6-1, the J call TRBJ2-3; D perhaps matches TRBD1 (6 bases). The CDR3 contains 14 residues. The V end lost 6 bases, the J end lost 2 bases, and 12 bases lay between the germline ends. Germline lookup yields CDR1 MNHNS and CDR2 SASEGT. The CDR3 nucleotides read TGTGCCAGCAGCCTACAGGGCAACACAGATACGCAGTATTTT. Encoded protein: CASSLQGNTDTQYF.

The chain has TRBV19 and TRBJ2-5, with 10 bases aligning to TRBD1. With V trimmed by 5 bases and J by 3 bases, 6 bases remained unmatched. The CDR3 consists of 15 residues. Per germline, CDR1 LNHDA and CDR2 SQIVND (reference sequence). CDR3 residues: CASSAWTGGKETQYF. CDR3 sequence (DNA): TGTGCCAGTAGTGCATGGACAGGGGGAAAAGAGACCCAGTACTTC.

Only one count was recorded for this clone. The chain recombines TRBV6-1 with TRBJ2-7; 7 positions agree with TRBD1. Germline V lookup: CDR1 MNHNS, CDR2 SASEGT. Trimming removed 3 bases from V and 3 bases from J; junction bases left unmatched: 8. The CDR3 has 15 amino acids. The DNA for the CDR3 is TGTGCCAGCAGTGACGGACAGGCCCCGGGCTACGAGCAGTACTTC. This translates into CASSDGQAPGYEQYF.

The rearrangement joins TRBV11-3 to TRBJ2-1; a weak D match, TRBD2 (5 bases). Per the germline V gene, CDR1 is SGHNT and CDR2 is YENEEA. Trimming removed 2 bases from V and 6 bases from J, with 8 bases in between. This CDR3 comprises 13 residues. The CDR3 sequence is CASSLSGLNEQFF. The CDR3 coding sequence is TGTGCCAGCAGCTTAAGCGGACTCAATGAGCAGTTCTTC. Drawing the rest from reference TRBV11-3 and TRBJ2-1, the complete variable domain is EAGVVQSPRYKIIEKKQPVAFWCNPISGHNTLYWYLQNLGQGPELLIRYENEEAVDDSQLPKDRFSAERLKGVDSTLKIQPAELGDSAVYLCASSLSGLNEQFFGPGTRLTVL.

This clone was observed once. The V and J genes are TRBV9 and TRBJ2-5, with 7 bases matching TRBD2. CDR3 length equals 15 residues. The germline V gene encodes CDR1 SGDLS and CDR2 YYNGEE. V lost 0 bases, J lost 4 bases, and 6 bases stayed unmatched. The CDR3 region has the DNA TGTGCCAGCAGCGTAGCGTCGCGGGGGAGAGAGACCCAGTACTTC. As protein: CASSVASRGRETQYF. Using reference TRBV9 and TRBJ2-5 for the parts outside the CDR3, the full variable domain is DSGVTQTPKHLITATGQRVTLRCSPRSGDLSVYWYQQSLDQGLQFLIQYYNGEERAKGNILERFSAQQFPDLHSELNLSSLELGDSALYFCASSVASRGRETQYFGPGTRLLVL.

As regards this clone: Different DNA sequences within this sample yield the same CDR3. The genes are TRBV12-5 and TRBJ1-4; D call uncertain. Germline lookup yields CDR1 LGHNT and CDR2 FRNRAP. The CDR3 sequence is 10 residues long. The CDR3 DNA sequence: TGTGCGTCAGGCGGGGAAAAACTGTTTTTT. Protein sequence: CASGGEKLFF.

The chain has TRBV9 and TRBJ1-3; possibly TRBD1 for D (5 bases). V dropped 0 bases and J dropped 11 bases, with 18 bases sitting between them. Germline CDR1 reads SGDLS; CDR2 reads YYNGEE. This CDR3 is 15 amino acids long. The CDR3 sequence: CASSVGRAAQGAIYF. The CDR3 DNA is TGTGCCAGCAGCGTAGGCCGGGCCGCCCAGGGAGCCATATATTTT.

The chain carries TRBV19 and TRBJ2-7; either TRBD1 or TRBD2 may fit D (5 bases each). CDR1 is LNHDA and CDR2 is SQIVND in the germline V gene (reference sequence). The V and J ends lost 6 bases and 0 bases respectively, with 15 bases between them. The CDR3 extends over 15 amino acids. The CDR3 DNA follows: TGTGCCAGTAGCTACCAGGGACCGAGCTCCTACGAGCAGTACTTC. As protein: CASSYQGPSSYEQYF.

By its share, this clone is medium-sized (0.01 to 0.1%). The rearrangement uses TRBV7-6 and TRBJ1-3; 11 nucleotides line up with TRBD1. This CDR3 spans 17 amino acids. The ends lost 5 bases at V and 6 bases at J; junction bases unmatched: 12. CDR1 and CDR2 from the germline V gene are SGHVS and FNYEAQ. The CDR3 here is CASSGTGQGALENTIYF. The CDR3 DNA is TGTGCCAGCAGCGGGACCGGACAGGGGGCCCTCGAAAACACCATATATTTT.

The chain employs TRBV6-5 and TRBJ1-2; tentatively, D is TRBD1 (5 bases). CDR1 and CDR2 (germline): MNHEY, SVGAGI. The germline V and J ends were trimmed by 6 bases and 8 bases, with 16 bases remaining between them. The CDR3 totals 13 residues. CDR3: CASSQRDLGGYTF. The DNA of the CDR3 is TGTGCCAGCAGCCAACGGGACCTCGGCGGCTACACCTTC.

This clone appeared once. This chain joins TRBV7-2 and TRBJ2-1; 10 bases agree with TRBD1. Losses at the gene ends were 7 bases for V and 9 bases for J; bases not matched to a gene: 12. Germline CDR1 SGHTA, CDR2 FQGNSA. The CDR3 contains 15 residues. The CDR3 DNA is TGTGCCAGCACCCACGGACAGGGGGATAGTGCTGAGCAGTTCTTC. Its translation: CASTHGQGDSAEQFF. Using reference TRBV7-2 and TRBJ2-1 for the parts outside the CDR3, the full variable domain is GAGVSQSPSNKVTEKGKDVELRCDPISGHTALYWYRQSLGQGLEFLIYFQGNSAPDKSGLPSDRFSAERTGGSVSTLTIQRTQQEDSAVYLCASTHGQGDSAEQFFGPGTRLTVL.

This clone showed up just once. The chain has TRBV6-4 and TRBJ2-5; D is perhaps TRBD1 (5 bases). The CDR3 is 17 residues long. Trimming took off 8 bases at V and 4 bases at J, with 26 bases between the two ends. CDR1 and CDR2 (germline): MRHNA, SNTAGT. In DNA form, the CDR3 reads TGTGCCAGCCCCTTACCCCAGGGTTGGTGGAAGGGAGAGACCCAGTACTTC. Translating it yields CASPLPQGWWKGETQYF.

This clone was picked up one time. V gene TRBV4-3 combines with J gene TRBJ1-3; no firm D call. Germline-derived CDR1 and CDR2 are LGHNA and YSLEER. V lost 0 bases, J lost 2 bases, and 8 bases lay in between. The length of the CDR3 is 15 residues. CDR3 DNA: TGCGCCAGCAGCCAAGATATGGGAACTGGAAACACCATATATTTT. It specifies CASSQDMGTGNTIYF.

This sequence joins TRBV19 and TRBJ1-5, with TRBD1 matching over 7 bases. This CDR3 region has 14 residues. Unmatched junction bases numbered 3, after V lost 6 bases and J lost 1 base. In germline, CDR1 is LNHDA, CDR2 SQIVND (reference sequence). The CDR3 loop is CASRRGLSNQPQHF. The CDR3 DNA reads TGTGCCAGTAGGAGGGGGCTGAGCAATCAGCCCCAGCATTTT.